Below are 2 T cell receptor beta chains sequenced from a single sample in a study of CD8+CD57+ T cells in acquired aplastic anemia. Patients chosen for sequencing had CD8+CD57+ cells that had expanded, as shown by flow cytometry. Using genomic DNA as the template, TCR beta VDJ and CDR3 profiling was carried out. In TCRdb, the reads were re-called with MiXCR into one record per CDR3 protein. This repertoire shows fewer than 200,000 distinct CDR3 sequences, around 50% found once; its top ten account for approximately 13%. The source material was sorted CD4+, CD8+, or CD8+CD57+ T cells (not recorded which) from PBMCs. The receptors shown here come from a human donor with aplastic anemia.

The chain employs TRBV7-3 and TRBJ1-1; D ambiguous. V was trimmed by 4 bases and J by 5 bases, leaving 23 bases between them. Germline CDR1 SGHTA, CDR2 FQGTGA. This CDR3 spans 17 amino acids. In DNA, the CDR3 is TGTGCCAGCAGCTCTCTACCACTTGACGAGATTGGGACTGAAGCTTTCTTT. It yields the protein CASSSLPLDEIGTEAFF. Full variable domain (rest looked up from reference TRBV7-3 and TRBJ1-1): GAGVSQTPSNKVTEKGKYVELRCDPISGHTALYWYRQSLGQGPEFLIYFQGTGAADDSGLPNDRFFAVRPEGSVSTLKIQRTERGDSAVYLCASSSLPLDEIGTEAFFGQGTRLTVV.

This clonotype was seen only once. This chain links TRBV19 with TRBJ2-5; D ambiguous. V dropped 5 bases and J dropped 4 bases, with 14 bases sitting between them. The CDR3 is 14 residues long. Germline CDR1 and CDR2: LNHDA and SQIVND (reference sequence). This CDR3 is CASSVTQIGETQYF. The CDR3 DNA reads TGTGCCAGTAGTGTAACCCAGATAGGAGAGACCCAGTACTTC.